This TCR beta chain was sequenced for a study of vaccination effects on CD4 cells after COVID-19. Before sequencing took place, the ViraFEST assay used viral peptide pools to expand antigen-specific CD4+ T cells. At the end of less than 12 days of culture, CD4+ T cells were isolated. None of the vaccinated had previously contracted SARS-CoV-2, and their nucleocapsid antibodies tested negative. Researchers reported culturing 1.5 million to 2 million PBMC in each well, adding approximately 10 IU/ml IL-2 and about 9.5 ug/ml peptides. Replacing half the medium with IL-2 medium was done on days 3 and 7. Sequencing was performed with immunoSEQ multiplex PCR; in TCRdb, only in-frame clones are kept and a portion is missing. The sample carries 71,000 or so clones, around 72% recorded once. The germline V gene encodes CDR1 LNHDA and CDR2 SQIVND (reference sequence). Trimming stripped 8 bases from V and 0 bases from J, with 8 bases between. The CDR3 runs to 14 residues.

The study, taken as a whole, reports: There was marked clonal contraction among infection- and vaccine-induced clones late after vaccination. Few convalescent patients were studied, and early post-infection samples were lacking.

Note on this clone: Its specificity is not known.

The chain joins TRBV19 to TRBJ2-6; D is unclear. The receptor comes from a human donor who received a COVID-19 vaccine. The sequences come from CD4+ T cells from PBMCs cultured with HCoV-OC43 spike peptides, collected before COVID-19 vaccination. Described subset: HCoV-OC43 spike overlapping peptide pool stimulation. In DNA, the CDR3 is TGTGCCAGTGCAGGCCTCTCTGGGGCCAACGTCCTGACTTTC. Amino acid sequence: CASAGLSGANVLTF.